Below are 17 T cell receptor beta chains sequenced from a single sample in a study of OX40 agonist ivuxolimab in advanced cancers. Receptors were amplified or captured by the immunoSEQ multiplex PCR assay. Imported from immuneACCESS, the table was reduced by TCRdb to in-frame sequences with V and J called. These copies leave out some clones; in studies compared against another copy, an unresolved V gene accounts for under half, and the cause of the remainder is not known. This sample comprises 30,000 to 45,000 clones, 86% of them detected only once. Jointly, the top ten make up 2.4% of the sample. The sequencing here drew on CD4+ or CD8+ T cells sorted from blood, taken in a trial of the OX40 agonist ivuxolimab. The receptors were sampled from an adult with an advanced solid tumor such as melanoma, head and neck, liver or kidney cancer.

Regarding this clone: A read error may produce the germline difference seen at one junction end. The same CDR3 also results from other DNA sequences found in this sample. The chain combines TRBV5-3 with TRBJ1-5, with D uncertain. TRBV5-3 is an open reading frame whose function is uncertain. This CDR3 region has 19 residues. The CDR3 coding sequence is TGCGCCAGAAGCCCCTCCCCGGGCCCAGTCAAAGAGAGCAATCAGCCCCAGCATTTT. This codes for CARSPSPGPVKESNQPQHF.

This sequence joins TRBV6-6 and TRBJ1-6; TRBD1 might be the D (6 bases). The CDR3 runs 15 residues. Trimming took 5 bases from V and 8 from J, leaving 16 bases between them. Germline V gene sequence: CDR1 MNHNY, CDR2 SVGAGI (reference sequence). The CDR3 reads CASSHPRQADSPLHF. The CDR3 nucleotides are TGTGCCAGCAGTCACCCACGACAGGCTGATTCACCCCTCCACTTT.

The chain employs TRBV5-1 and TRBJ2-1; 12 nucleotides line up with TRBD2. CDR1 SGHRS and CDR2 YFSETQ come from the germline V gene. The CDR3 contains 13 residues. Trimming cost V 4 bases and J 10 bases; bases outside gene matches: 3. In DNA, the CDR3 is TGCGCCAGCAGCGTCGGACTAGCGGGGGAGCAGTTCTTC. Protein product: CASSVGLAGEQFF.

The gene calls are TRBV4-1 and TRBJ2-1; a weak D match, TRBD1 (5 bases). The CDR3 covers 12 residues. Looked up from germline, CDR1 is MGHRA and CDR2 is YSYEKL. Trimming removed 2 bases at V and 10 bases at J, with 9 bases between. The CDR3 spells CASSQPRTEQFF. The CDR3 nucleotides are TGCGCCAGCAGCCAACCTCGGACAGAGCAGTTCTTC.

This clone was seen just once. This chain uses TRBV7-8 with TRBJ2-2; no reliable D call. The germline V gene encodes CDR1 SGHVS and CDR2 FQNEAQ. V was shortened by 1 base and J by 1 base, with 4 bases between the two germline ends. The CDR3 has 14 residues. Here the CDR3 DNA reads TGTGCCAGCAGCTTAGGGGAGAACACCGGGGAGCTGTTTTTT. Its protein product is CASSLGENTGELFF.

This sequence joins TRBV7-9 and TRBJ1-5, with D maybe TRBD1 (6 bases). CDR3 size: 16 residues. The germline CDR1 and CDR2 sequences are SEHNR and FQNEAQ (reference sequence). The V gene lost 1 base and the J gene lost 2 bases, with 12 bases spanning the gap. CDR3 DNA sequence: TGTGCCAGCAGCTTAGTGGACAGTTTTGGCAATCAGCCCCAGCATTTT. This codes for CASSLVDSFGNQPQHF.

The CDR3 DNA reads TGCGCCAGCAGCCAAGATTTAGAGCGAGAGCAGTACTTC. This codes for CASSQDLEREQYF. The chain carries TRBV4-3 and TRBJ2-7; D unclear. Germline V CDR1 and CDR2: LGHNA, YSLEER. The germline V and J ends were trimmed by 0 bases and 7 bases, with 10 bases remaining between them. The length of the CDR3 is 13 residues.

V usage is TRBV6-5 and J usage is TRBJ1-1; D call uncertain. V lost 6 bases and J lost 1, with 12 bases in between. CDR3 length: 14 amino acids. Germline lookup yields CDR1 MNHEY and CDR2 SVGAGI. CDR3 residues: CASRAAAENTEAFF. CDR3 nucleotides: TGTGCCAGCAGGGCCGCCGCCGAGAACACTGAAGCTTTCTTT.

J is TRBJ2-2 and V is TRBV6-5; D perhaps matches TRBD1 (6 bases). Looked up from germline, CDR1 is MNHEY and CDR2 is SVGAGI. V lost 5 bases and J lost 1, with 11 bases in between. The CDR3 spans 15 residues. The CDR3 is CASSTGIRNTGELFF. The CDR3 DNA is TGTGCCAGCAGTACAGGGATTAGGAACACCGGGGAGCTGTTTTTT.

The chain combines TRBV4-1 with TRBJ2-3; 8 nucleotides align to TRBD2. This CDR3 has 17 amino acids. Looked up from germline, CDR1 is MGHRA and CDR2 is YSYEKL. With V trimmed by 1 base and J by 2 bases, 8 bases remained unmatched. This chain's CDR3 is CASSQVRGGPPTDTQYF. The CDR3 nucleotides are TGCGCCAGCAGCCAAGTCCGCGGGGGGCCTCCCACAGATACGCAGTATTTT.

In this sample, this clone turned up once. The J gene is TRBJ1-3, the V gene TRBV5-1; D is unresolved. Between the trimmed V and J ends, which lost 2 bases and 0 bases, there was a span of 9 bases. CDR3 length equals 15 residues. Germline V gene lookup returns CDR1 SGHRS and CDR2 YFSETQ. DNA of the CDR3: TGCGCCAGCAGCTTCGGCGGAGACTCTGGAAACACCATATATTTT. It is translated as CASSFGGDSGNTIYF.

V and J are TRBV7-2 and TRBJ2-3, with D uncertain. The CDR3 runs to 13 residues. CDR1 is SGHTA and CDR2 is FQGNSA in the germline V gene. V was shortened by 5 bases and J by 0 bases, with 6 bases between the two germline ends. As DNA, the CDR3 is TGTGCCAGCAGCATCCAAAGCACAGATACGCAGTATTTT. Amino acids: CASSIQSTDTQYF.

The genes are TRBV11-1 and TRBJ2-1, with 11 bases identical to TRBD2. V shed 5 bases, J shed 7 bases, and the junction held 7 bases outside the gene matches. CDR3 length: 15 amino acids. From germline, CDR1 is SGHAT and CDR2 FQDESV (reference sequence). As DNA, the CDR3 is TGTGCCAGCAGCCCGGGGGTAGCGGGGGGGAATGAGCAGTTCTTC. Translation gives CASSPGVAGGNEQFF.

V usage is TRBV5-6 and J usage is TRBJ2-3; no clear D gene. This CDR3 has 15 amino acids. The germline CDR1 and CDR2 sequences are SGHDT and YYEEEE. The V gene lost 4 bases and the J gene lost 0 bases, with 12 bases spanning the gap. Here the CDR3 reads CASSRLFASTDTQYF. The CDR3 DNA follows: TGTGCCAGCAGCCGACTTTTCGCTAGCACAGATACGCAGTATTTT.

The chain uses TRBV4-3 and TRBJ2-1, with 11 nucleotides matching TRBD2. This CDR3 region has 15 residues. The trim removed 4 bases at V and 5 bases at J, leaving 4 bases unmatched. Germline CDR1 LGHNA, CDR2 YSLEER. The CDR3 spells CASSPLAGAHNEQFF. CDR3 DNA: TGCGCCAGCAGCCCACTAGCGGGGGCCCACAATGAGCAGTTCTTC.

The chain has TRBV18 and TRBJ1-6; TRBD1 aligns across 7 bases. Germline V gene sequence: CDR1 KGHSH, CDR2 LQKENI. V gave up 1 base and J gave up 5 bases; unmatched junction bases: 11. The CDR3 consists of 18 residues. CDR3 DNA: TGTGCCAGCTCACCACTTCCTCCACAGGGGCAGAATAATTCACCCCTCCACTTT. Protein sequence: CASSPLPPQGQNNSPLHF.

This chain links TRBV14 with TRBJ2-7; either TRBD1 or TRBD2 may fit D (5 bases each). This CDR3 comprises 12 residues. V was shortened by 5 bases and J by 2 bases, with 7 bases between the two germline ends. CDR1 and CDR2 from the germline V gene are SGHDN and FVKESK. DNA of the CDR3: TGTGCCAGCAGCGGGACGGCCTACGAGCAGTACTTC. Translation: CASSGTAYEQYF. The variable domain in full, completed from reference TRBV14 and TRBJ2-7, reads EAGVTQFPSHSVIEKGQTVTLRCDPISGHDNLYWYRRVMGKEIKFLLHFVKESKQDESGMPNNRFLAERTGGTYSTLKVQPAELEDSGVYFCASSGTAYEQYFGPGTRLTVT.